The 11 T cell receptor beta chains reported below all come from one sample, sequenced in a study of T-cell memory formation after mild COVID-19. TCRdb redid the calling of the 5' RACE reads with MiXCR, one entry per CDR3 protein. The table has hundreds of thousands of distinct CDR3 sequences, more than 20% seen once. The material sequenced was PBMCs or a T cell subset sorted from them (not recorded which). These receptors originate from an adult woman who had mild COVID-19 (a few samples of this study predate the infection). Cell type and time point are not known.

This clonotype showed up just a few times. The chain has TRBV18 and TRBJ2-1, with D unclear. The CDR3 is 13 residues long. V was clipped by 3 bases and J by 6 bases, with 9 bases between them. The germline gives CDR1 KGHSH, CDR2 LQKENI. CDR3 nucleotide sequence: TGTGCCAGCTCACCCACACCTACCAATGAGCAGTTCTTC. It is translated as CASSPTPTNEQFF. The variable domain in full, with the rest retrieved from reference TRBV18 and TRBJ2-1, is NAGVMQNPRHLVRRRGQEARLRCSPMKGHSHVYWYRQLPEEGLKFMVYLQKENIIDESGMPKERFSAEFPKEGPSILRIQQVVRGDSAAYFCASSPTPTNEQFFGPGTRLTVL.

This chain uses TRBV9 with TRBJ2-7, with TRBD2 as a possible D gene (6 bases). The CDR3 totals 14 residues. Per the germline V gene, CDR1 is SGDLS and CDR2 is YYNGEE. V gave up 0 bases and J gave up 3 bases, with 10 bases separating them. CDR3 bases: TGTGCCAGCAGCGTAGCCGGGAGTGGCTACGAGCAGTACTTC. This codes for CASSVAGSGYEQYF.

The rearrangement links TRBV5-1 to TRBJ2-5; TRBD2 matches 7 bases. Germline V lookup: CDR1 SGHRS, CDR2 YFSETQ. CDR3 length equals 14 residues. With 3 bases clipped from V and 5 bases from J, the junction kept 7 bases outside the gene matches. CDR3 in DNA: TGCGCCAGCAGCTGGGGAGCGGGGATGGAGACCCAGTACTTC. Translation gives CASSWGAGMETQYF.

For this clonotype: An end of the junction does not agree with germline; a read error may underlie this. CDR3 DNA sequence: TGTGCTAGCAGAACAGGAGCGAACACCGGGGAGCTGTTTTTT. It yields the protein CASRTGANTGELFF. The V call is TRBV7-7, the J call TRBJ2-2, with D possibly matching TRBD1 (5 bases). There are 14 residues in the CDR3. From germline, CDR1 is SSHAT and CDR2 FNYEAQ (reference sequence).

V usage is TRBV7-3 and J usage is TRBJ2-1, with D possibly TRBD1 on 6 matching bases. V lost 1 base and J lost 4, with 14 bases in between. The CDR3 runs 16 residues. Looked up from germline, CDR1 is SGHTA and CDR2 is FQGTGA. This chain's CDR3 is CASSLRGTHNYNEQFF. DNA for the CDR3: TGTGCCAGCAGCTTAAGAGGGACACATAATTACAATGAGCAGTTCTTC.

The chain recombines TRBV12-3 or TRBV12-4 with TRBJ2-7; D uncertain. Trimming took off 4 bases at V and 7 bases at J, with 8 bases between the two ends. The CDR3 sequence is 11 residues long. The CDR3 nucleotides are TGTGCCAGCAGTTCCTTTACGGAGCAGTACTTC. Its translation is CASSSFTEQYF.

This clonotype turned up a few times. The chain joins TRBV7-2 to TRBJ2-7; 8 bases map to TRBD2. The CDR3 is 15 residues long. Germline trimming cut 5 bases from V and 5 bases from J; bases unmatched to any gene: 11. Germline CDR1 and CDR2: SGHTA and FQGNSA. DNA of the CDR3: TGTGCCAGCAGCCCCCCGGGGGGGGCGATCCACGAGCAGTACTTC. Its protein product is CASSPPGGAIHEQYF.

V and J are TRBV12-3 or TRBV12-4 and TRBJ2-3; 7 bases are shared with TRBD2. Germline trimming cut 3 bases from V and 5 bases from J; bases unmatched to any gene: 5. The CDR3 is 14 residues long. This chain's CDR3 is CASSFTGEGDTQYF. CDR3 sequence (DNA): TGTGCCAGCAGTTTTACGGGGGAGGGAGATACGCAGTATTTT.

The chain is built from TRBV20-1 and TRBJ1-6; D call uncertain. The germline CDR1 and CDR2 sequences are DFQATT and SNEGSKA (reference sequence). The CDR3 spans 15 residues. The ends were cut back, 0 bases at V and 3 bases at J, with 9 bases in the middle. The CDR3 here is CSARDQGNYNSPLHF. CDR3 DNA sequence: TGCAGTGCTAGAGATCAAGGGAACTATAATTCACCCCTCCACTTT.

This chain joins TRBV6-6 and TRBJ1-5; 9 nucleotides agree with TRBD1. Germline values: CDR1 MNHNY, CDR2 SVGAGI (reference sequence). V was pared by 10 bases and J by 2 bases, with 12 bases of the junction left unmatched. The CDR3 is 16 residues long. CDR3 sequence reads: CATGTGNGLGNQPQHF. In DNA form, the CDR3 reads TGTGCCACCGGGACAGGGAATGGGTTAGGCAATCAGCCCCAGCATTTT.

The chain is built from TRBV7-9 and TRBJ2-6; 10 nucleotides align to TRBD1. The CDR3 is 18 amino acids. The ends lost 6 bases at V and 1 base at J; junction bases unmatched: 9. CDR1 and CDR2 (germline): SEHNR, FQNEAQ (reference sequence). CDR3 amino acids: CASRQTGTGVSGANVLTF. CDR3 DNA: TGTGCCAGCAGACAAACCGGGACAGGGGTATCTGGGGCCAACGTCCTGACTTTC.